The rows below give T cell receptor beta chains drawn from one sample of a study of regulatory T cells in long-lasting Graves disease. MiXCR, run by TCRdb on the multiplex PCR reads, gives a single entry per CDR3 protein. Among about 430,000 distinct CDR3 sequences listed, 15% were seen once. The same data also went into a second study, on T cells in Graves' hyperthyroidism and ophthalmopathy.

The source was peripheral blood mononuclear cells (PBMCs), collected at new diagnosis, from a patient treated with antithyroid drugs. These receptors all come from a woman between 40 and 50 years old with Graves disease. Each CDR3 is given with its conserved first and last residue. Each record gives: D gene, clone size, V gene, J gene, CDR3 DNA, CDR3 protein. D genes are given only for firm matches. Not every row has a clone size; where given, it reads once, few, many or a size class.

D gene: TRBD1; clone size: many; V gene: TRBV27; J gene: TRBJ2-5; CDR3 DNA: TGTGCCAGCAGTTTTTGGACAGGGGCTCAAGAGACCCAGTACTTC; CDR3 protein: CASSFWTGAQETQYF
D gene: .; clone size: .; V gene: TRBV9; J gene: TRBJ2-3; CDR3 DNA: TGTGCCAGCAGCGGGAGGGGTTTCGCAGATACGCAGTATTTT; CDR3 protein: CASSGRGFADTQYF
D gene: .; clone size: few; V gene: TRBV19; J gene: TRBJ2-3; CDR3 DNA: TGTGCCAGTAGTATCTCGCAAGATACGCAGTATTTT; CDR3 protein: CASSISQDTQYF
D gene: TRBD1; clone size: few; V gene: TRBV28; J gene: TRBJ2-7; CDR3 DNA: TGTGCCAGCAGTTTATATCGCGGACAGGGGGGTGAGCAGTACTTC; CDR3 protein: CASSLYRGQGGEQYF
D gene: TRBD1; clone size: many; V gene: TRBV28; J gene: TRBJ2-7; CDR3 DNA: TGTGCCAGCAGGCAAAGGACAGGAAGGGGCTACGAGCAGTACTTC; CDR3 protein: CASRQRTGRGYEQYF
D gene: TRBD2; clone size: many; V gene: TRBV6-1; J gene: TRBJ2-1; CDR3 DNA: TGTGCCAGCAGTGAAACGGCGGGAGGGTACAATGAGCAGTTCTTC; CDR3 protein: CASSETAGGYNEQFF
D gene: TRBD1; clone size: many; V gene: TRBV19; J gene: TRBJ2-5; CDR3 DNA: TGTGCCAGTAGTATTACAGGGACAGACCAAGAGACCCAGTACTTC; CDR3 protein: CASSITGTDQETQYF
D gene: .; clone size: .; V gene: TRBV20-1; J gene: TRBJ1-6; CDR3 DNA: TGCAGTGCTAGAGGTCAGGGCTCCTATAATTCACCCCTCCACTTT; CDR3 protein: CSARGQGSYNSPLHF
D gene: TRBD2; clone size: many; V gene: TRBV11-2; J gene: TRBJ2-1; CDR3 DNA: TGTGCCAGCAGCAAGCAGCGGGAAAACAATGAGCAGTTCTTC; CDR3 protein: CASSKQRENNEQFF
D gene: .; clone size: many; V gene: TRBV28; J gene: TRBJ2-5; CDR3 DNA: TGTGCCAGCAGTCTCTTTTTCGGGGAAGAAGAGACCCAGTACTTC; CDR3 protein: CASSLFFGEEETQYF
D gene: .; clone size: few; V gene: TRBV5-4; J gene: TRBJ1-2; CDR3 DNA: TGTGCCAGCGGGGGCGAGGGAGGTGGCTACACCTTC; CDR3 protein: CASGGEGGGYTF
D gene: TRBD2; clone size: many; V gene: TRBV6-1; J gene: TRBJ2-3; CDR3 DNA: TGTGCCAGCAGTGTCCAACTAGCGGGAGAGGCTGGAGATACGCAGTATTTT; CDR3 protein: CASSVQLAGEAGDTQYF
D gene: .; clone size: .; V gene: TRBV9; J gene: TRBJ2-2; CDR3 DNA: TGTGCCAGCAGCACGCGACAGGAGAACACCGGGGAGCTGTTTTTT; CDR3 protein: CASSTRQENTGELFF
D gene: TRBD1; clone size: .; V gene: TRBV4-1; J gene: TRBJ1-6; CDR3 DNA: TGCGCCAGCAGCCTACAGGGGTTTGCCAATAATTCACCCCTCCACTTT; CDR3 protein: CASSLQGFANNSPLHF
D gene: TRBD1; clone size: many; V gene: TRBV5-1; J gene: TRBJ2-6; CDR3 DNA: TGCGCCAGCAGCTTGCGGACAGGGCCCTCCTCTGGGGCCAACGTCCTGACTTTC; CDR3 protein: CASSLRTGPSSGANVLTF
D gene: .; clone size: many; V gene: TRBV2; J gene: TRBJ2-7; CDR3 DNA: TGTGCCAGCAGCGAGGGACGGTTCTACGAGCAGTACTTC; CDR3 protein: CASSEGRFYEQYF
D gene: .; clone size: .; V gene: TRBV7-3; J gene: TRBJ2-1; CDR3 DNA: TGTGCCAGCAGCTTAATAGGCGGGACCCCCTCGTTCTTC; CDR3 protein: CASSLIGGTPSFF
D gene: TRBD2; clone size: few; V gene: TRBV11-1; J gene: TRBJ2-7; CDR3 DNA: TGTGCCAGCAGCCCCGTAGGGACTAGCGGGAGGACCCCTCGTGAGCAGTACTTC; CDR3 protein: CASSPVGTSGRTPREQYF
D gene: TRBD2; clone size: .; V gene: TRBV20-1; J gene: TRBJ2-1; CDR3 DNA: TGCAGTGCTTACCGGGGGGACAATGAGCAGTTCTTC; CDR3 protein: CSAYRGDNEQFF
D gene: TRBD1; clone size: many; V gene: TRBV12-3/TRBV12-4; J gene: TRBJ1-2; CDR3 DNA: TGTGCCAGCAGTTCGAACAGGGGCCGTGGCTACACCTTC; CDR3 protein: CASSSNRGRGYTF
D gene: .; clone size: few; V gene: TRBV12-5; J gene: TRBJ1-5; CDR3 DNA: TGTGCTAGTGGTTTGGTCCTTGGGGCCCTCCAGCATGGCAATCAGCCCCAGCATTTT; CDR3 protein: CASGLVLGALQHGNQPQHF
D gene: TRBD1; clone size: .; V gene: TRBV2; J gene: TRBJ1-4; CDR3 DNA: TGTGCCAGCAGTGAAACAGGGGCCGAAAAACTGTTTTTT; CDR3 protein: CASSETGAEKLFF
D gene: TRBD2; clone size: many; V gene: TRBV11-1; J gene: TRBJ2-3; CDR3 DNA: TGTGCCAGCAGCTTAAGGACTAGCGGGAGTCGTGATACGCAGTATTTT; CDR3 protein: CASSLRTSGSRDTQYF
D gene: .; clone size: many; V gene: TRBV28; J gene: TRBJ2-3; CDR3 DNA: TGTGCCAGCAGCTCTCCCACTAGGAGGGGCACAGATACGCAGTATTTT; CDR3 protein: CASSSPTRRGTDTQYF
D gene: .; clone size: .; V gene: TRBV5-6; J gene: TRBJ2-7; CDR3 DNA: TGTGCCAGCAGCTCGCTCGGGGAGGGGGCCTCCTACGAGCAGTACTTC; CDR3 protein: CASSSLGEGASYEQYF
D gene: .; clone size: many; V gene: TRBV12-3/TRBV12-4; J gene: TRBJ2-2; CDR3 DNA: TGTGCCAACCTACCCTGGCTCCCGGGGACCGGGGAGCTGTTTTTT; CDR3 protein: CANLPWLPGTGELFF
D gene: .; clone size: many; V gene: TRBV2; J gene: TRBJ1-1; CDR3 DNA: TGTGCCAGATCGGACGGACCGAACACTGAAGCTTTCTTT; CDR3 protein: CARSDGPNTEAFF
D gene: .; clone size: many; V gene: TRBV12-3/TRBV12-4; J gene: TRBJ1-2; CDR3 DNA: TGTGCCAGCAGTGACTTTCCGTATGGCTACACCTTC; CDR3 protein: CASSDFPYGYTF
D gene: .; clone size: many; V gene: TRBV6-2/TRBV6-3; J gene: TRBJ1-5; CDR3 DNA: TGTGCCAGCAGTTACCCGGGCCATCAGATAGTCTTCAATCAGCCCCAGCATTTT; CDR3 protein: CASSYPGHQIVFNQPQHF